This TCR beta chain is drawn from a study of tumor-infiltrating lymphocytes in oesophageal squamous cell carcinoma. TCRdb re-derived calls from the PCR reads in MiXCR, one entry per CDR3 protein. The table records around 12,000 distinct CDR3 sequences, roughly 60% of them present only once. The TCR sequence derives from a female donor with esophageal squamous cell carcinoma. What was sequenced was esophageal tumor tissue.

CDR3: CASSPLGLAGVGEQYF. CDR3 sequence (DNA): TGTGCCAGCAGCCCCTTGGGACTAGCGGGAGTTGGCGAGCAGTACTTC. The rearrangement joins TRBV7-3 to TRBJ2-5; 14 bases align to TRBD2. Judging by the DNA end, TRBJ2-7 fits better; the J call may be wrong. CDR1 SGHTA and CDR2 FQGTGA come from the germline V gene. The CDR3 consists of 16 residues.